What follows are 21 T cell receptor beta chains derived from one specimen sequenced in a study of T cell responses to AZD1222 COVID-19 vaccine (dated by TCRdb to the early 2020s). The time point label here, explained by the study, means: about 28 days (+/-7) after the second vaccine dose. The method was the immunoSEQ multiplex PCR assay. The immuneACCESS repertoire file appears here via TCRdb, limited to in-frame rearrangements. These files lack a portion of the clones; in checked studies, under half of the deficit traces to unresolved V genes, and the cause of the others is not known. The sample table records approximately 110,000 clones; roughly 86% of these occur just once. 4.4% of the sample is in the top ten clones. The sample in question was peripheral blood, obtained 28 days after the second AZD1222 dose. These receptors originate from an adult who received the AZD1222 COVID-19 vaccine.

The gene calls are TRBV7-3 and TRBJ1-1; D gene ambiguous. This CDR3 region has 12 residues. V was pared by 5 bases and J by 7 bases, with 11 bases between. Germline V gene sequence: CDR1 SGHTA, CDR2 FQGTGA. The DNA for the CDR3 is TGTGCCAGCAGCATAAACCGGGGTGAAGCTTTCTTT. It is translated as CASSINRGEAFF. The complete variable domain, with remaining parts taken from reference TRBV7-3 and TRBJ1-1, reads GAGVSQTPSNKVTEKGKYVELRCDPISGHTALYWYRQSLGQGPEFLIYFQGTGAADDSGLPNDRFFAVRPEGSVSTLKIQRTERGDSAVYLCASSINRGEAFFGQGTRLTVV.

The chain recombines TRBV19 with TRBJ1-2, with D tentatively TRBD1 (6 bases). Trimming shortened V by 7 bases and J by 2 bases, and 11 bases separated the two germline ends. The CDR3 consists of 13 residues. Germline lookup yields CDR1 LNHDA and CDR2 SQIVND (reference sequence). CDR3 nucleotide sequence: TGTGCCAGTAACCAGGACAGCAACTATGGCTACACCTTC. Its protein product is CASNQDSNYGYTF.

This chain uses TRBV11-2 with TRBJ2-3; 9 bases match TRBD1. Germline V gene data show CDR1 as SGHAT and CDR2 as FQNNGV. Trimming took 3 bases from V and 3 from J; bases not matched to a gene: 13. This CDR3 is 18 amino acids long. The CDR3 here is CASSFRPFGQGRTDTQYF. As DNA, the CDR3 is TGTGCCAGCAGCTTTAGGCCCTTCGGACAGGGGAGAACAGATACGCAGTATTTT.

This rearrangement joins TRBV24-1 to TRBJ2-1; 7 bases fit TRBD2. The V segment lost 5 bases and the J segment 8 bases; nucleotides outside the gene matches: 5. The CDR3 length is 13 residues. The V gene's germline CDR1 is KGHDR and CDR2 SFDVKD. CDR3 region: CATSVGTKDEQFF. CDR3 DNA: TGTGCCACCAGTGTGGGGACTAAAGATGAGCAGTTCTTC.

The table lists this clone with a few counts. The chain recombines TRBV5-6 with TRBJ1-6, with a tentative D call TRBD1 (6 bases). The CDR3 runs to 17 residues. Looked up from germline, CDR1 is SGHDT and CDR2 is YYEEEE. The V and J ends lost 5 bases and 0 bases respectively, with 15 bases between them. The chain's CDR3 is CASSDNRESSYNSPLHF. In DNA form, the CDR3 reads TGTGCCAGCAGTGATAACAGGGAGAGCTCCTATAATTCACCCCTCCACTTT. Full variable domain (remainder filled in from reference TRBV5-6 and TRBJ1-6): DAGVTQSPTHLIKTRGQQVTLRCSPKSGHDTVSWYQQALGQGPQFIFQYYEEEERQRGNFPDRFSGHQFPNYSSELNVNALLLGDSALYLCASSDNRESSYNSPLHFGNGTRLTVT.

This chain links TRBV11-3 with TRBJ2-2; 7 bases align to TRBD2. The CDR3 totals 16 residues. With V trimmed by 1 base and J by 4 bases, 6 bases remained unmatched. Germline lookup yields CDR1 SGHNT and CDR2 YENEEA. The CDR3 DNA reads as TGTGCCAGCAGCTTAGGGGGCGCTAGCGGCACCGGGGAGCTGTTTTTT. This gives the protein CASSLGGASGTGELFF. Supplemented by reference TRBV11-3 and TRBJ2-2, the full variable domain reads EAGVVQSPRYKIIEKKQPVAFWCNPISGHNTLYWYLQNLGQGPELLIRYENEEAVDDSQLPKDRFSAERLKGVDSTLKIQPAELGDSAVYLCASSLGGASGTGELFFGEGSRLTVL.

This clone is a singleton in its sample. V is TRBV4-3 and J is TRBJ2-7, with 10 bases matching TRBD1. Losses at the gene ends were 0 bases for V and 4 bases for J; bases not matched to a gene: 6. The CDR3 length is 16 residues. CDR1 LGHNA and CDR2 YSLEER come from the germline V gene. The CDR3 nucleotides are TGCGCCAGCAGCCAAGATCTTGGGGACAGGGGATACGAGCAGTACTTC. It yields the protein CASSQDLGDRGYEQYF.

This clone has only one observation. The rearrangement links TRBV28 to TRBJ2-3, with 8 bases matching TRBD1. The CDR3 length is 16 residues. After removal of 3 bases from V and 6 bases from J, the junction contained 11 bases not matched to a gene. Per the germline V gene, CDR1 is MDHEN and CDR2 is SYDVKM. The CDR3 protein is CASSFRGDRFSDTQYF. CDR3 DNA: TGTGCCAGCAGTTTTAGGGGGGACAGGTTTTCTGATACGCAGTATTTT.

The rearrangement links TRBV5-4 to TRBJ1-1; possibly TRBD1 for D (5 bases). Germline lookup yields CDR1 SGHNT and CDR2 YYREEE (reference sequence). This CDR3 region has 15 residues. V was clipped by 0 bases and J by 5 bases, with 14 bases between them. CDR3 bases: TGTGCCAGCAGCTTGGAAGGTCTGGGGGGAACTGAAGCTTTCTTT. It translates to CASSLEGLGGTEAFF.

The CDR3 here is CASSSRTGIMNTEAFF. CDR3 DNA sequence: TGTGCCAGCAGCTCAAGGACAGGGATCATGAACACTGAAGCTTTCTTT. The chain joins TRBV21-1 to TRBJ1-1; the table's D gene call, TRBD1, was not cross checked with the DNA. TRBV21-1 is assigned pseudogene status. The CDR3 loop spans 16 amino acids.

The gene calls are TRBV19 and TRBJ2-7, with 7 nucleotides matching TRBD1. CDR3 size: 13 residues. In germline, CDR1 is LNHDA, CDR2 SQIVND (reference sequence). V was clipped by 7 bases and J by 1 base; unmatched bases: 4. The CDR3 DNA reads as TGTGCCAGTAACCGGGACAGTTCCTACGAGCAGTACTTC. Translated: CASNRDSSYEQYF.

The chain carries TRBV5-1 and TRBJ1-6; D is ambiguous. The CDR3 has 15 amino acids. Germline CDR1 is SGHRS and CDR2 is YFSETQ. Trimming took off 0 bases at V and 6 bases at J, with 10 bases between the two ends. DNA of the CDR3: TGCGCCAGCAGCTTGGGAGGAAGTACTAATTCACCCCTCCACTTT. This gives the protein CASSLGGSTNSPLHF.

V usage is TRBV7-9 and J usage is TRBJ1-2, with D unclear. V dropped 1 base and J dropped 13 bases, with 10 bases sitting between them. The germline V gene encodes CDR1 SEHNR and CDR2 FQNEAQ (reference sequence). The CDR3 loop spans 11 amino acids. CDR3 protein: CASSLGISGTF. CDR3 sequence (DNA): TGTGCCAGCAGCTTAGGGATCTCAGGCACCTTC.

This chain connects TRBV7-7 to TRBJ2-7, with D perhaps being TRBD1 or TRBD2 (5 bases each). The V gene lost 1 base and the J gene lost 6 bases, with 10 bases spanning the gap. The CDR3 is 13 residues long. CDR1 and CDR2 from the germline V gene are SSHAT and FNYEAQ (reference sequence). The CDR3 sequence is CASSLERDLEQYF. The CDR3 nucleotides read TGTGCCAGCAGCTTAGAAAGGGACCTCGAGCAGTACTTC.

The chain uses TRBV5-1 and TRBJ1-2; no firm D call. V lost 0 bases, J lost 8 bases, and 8 bases lay in between. This CDR3 contains 12 residues. CDR1 and CDR2 from the germline V gene are SGHRS and YFSETQ. The DNA for the CDR3 is TGCGCCAGCAGCTTGGATTGGGCCGGCTACACCTTC. Amino acids: CASSLDWAGYTF.

This sequence joins TRBV6-2 or TRBV6-3 and TRBJ1-5; 9 bases agree with TRBD1. From germline, CDR1 is MNHEY and CDR2 SVGEGT. The CDR3 contains 17 residues. V was pared by 1 base and J by 5 bases, with 9 bases of the junction left unmatched. CDR3 nucleotide sequence: TGTGCCAGCAGTTACTTGGTTGGCACAGGGGGCGATCAGCCCCAGCATTTT. It translates to CASSYLVGTGGDQPQHF.

The V call is TRBV4-1, the J call TRBJ2-7, with D perhaps assigned TRBD1 or TRBD2 (6 bases each). CDR1 MGHRA and CDR2 YSYEKL come from the germline V gene. V gave up 1 base and J gave up 3 bases, with 16 bases separating them. The CDR3 extends over 16 amino acids. In DNA form, the CDR3 reads TGCGCCAGCAGCCAAGGATCGTATGAGGGGGGCTACGAGCAGTACTTC. It is translated as CASSQGSYEGGYEQYF.

The CDR3 is CASSEWEAPDTQYF. The CDR3 DNA reads as TGTGCCAGCAGTGAGTGGGAAGCGCCAGATACGCAGTATTTT. The chain joins TRBV6-1 to TRBJ2-3, with D uncertain. CDR1 MNHNS and CDR2 SASEGT come from the germline V gene. The CDR3 sequence is 14 residues long. The V end lost 3 bases, the J end lost 4 bases, and 11 bases lay between the germline ends.

The chain has TRBV14 and TRBJ2-7, with 8 nucleotides matching TRBD2. This CDR3 region has 14 residues. After removal of 4 bases from V and 6 bases from J, the junction contained 8 bases not matched to a gene. CDR1 is SGHDN, CDR2 FVKESK, per germline. As DNA, the CDR3 is TGTGCCAGCAGCCGGTCGGGAGGGCCGGGCGAGCAGTACTTC. As protein: CASSRSGGPGEQYF.

This clone was detected once. The rearrangement links TRBV7-9 to TRBJ1-4; D not resolved. The CDR3 length is 16 residues. Trimming shortened V by 3 bases and J by 11 bases, and 22 bases separated the two germline ends. The germline CDR1 and CDR2 sequences are SEHNR and FQNEAQ (reference sequence). The CDR3 coding sequence is TGTGCCAGCAGCTTCTCTACCGGGCCGCCCAACCCGAAACTGTTTTTT. The encoded protein is CASSFSTGPPNPKLFF.

V is TRBV12-5 and J is TRBJ2-3; D not certain. The V gene lost 10 bases and the J gene lost 3 bases, with 8 bases spanning the gap. Per germline, CDR1 LGHNT and CDR2 FRNRAP. There are 11 residues in the CDR3. The CDR3 spells CATGFTDTQYF. DNA for the CDR3: TGTGCTACTGGGTTTACAGATACGCAGTATTTT.